This T cell receptor (beta chain) was recovered during a study of T-cell memory formation after mild COVID-19. A single record per CDR3 protein comes from TCRdb applying MiXCR to the 5' RACE reads. The profile shows a few hundred thousand distinct CDR3 sequences, approximately 15% of them singletons. This clonotype was seen a handful of times. Material for sequencing was PBMCs or a T cell subset sorted from them (not recorded which). The receptor's source is a man in his late teens or twenties who had mild COVID-19 (a few samples of this study predate the infection). Cell type and time point are not known.

The CDR3 bases are TGTGCCAGCACCCCCGACAGCTATGGCTACACCTTC. Translated, it gives CASTPDSYGYTF. The chain links TRBV28 to TRBJ1-2; tentatively, D is TRBD1 (5 bases). Germline CDR1 is MDHEN and CDR2 is SYDVKM. The CDR3 length is 12 residues. V was clipped by 7 bases and J by 4 bases, with 10 bases between them.